The clone carrying this T cell receptor (beta chain) was observed many times. The antigen is undetermined. TCRdb redid the calling of the 5' RACE reads with MiXCR, one entry per CDR3 protein. The sample records 200,000 to 300,000 distinct CDR3 sequences, roughly 10% being singletons. The data derive from a study of CD8 T cells in ankylosing spondylitis. Points from the study as a whole: CD8+ disease-linked clones were present at relatively low frequencies in blood.

The TCR originated in a male donor with ankylosing spondylitis or in good health (not recorded which). The sequencing sample was made of blood, either unsorted or a sorted T cell fraction (not recorded which).

This CDR3 reads CASSLGTGGYEQYF. CDR3 DNA: TGCGCCAGCAGCTTGGGGACAGGGGGCTACGAGCAGTACTTC. The chain links TRBV5-1 to TRBJ2-7; 10 positions agree with TRBD1. There are 14 residues in the CDR3. With V trimmed by 0 bases and J by 3 bases, 0 bases remained unmatched. Germline-derived CDR1 and CDR2 are SGHRS and YFSETQ. The whole variable domain, filled in from reference TRBV5-1 and TRBJ2-7, reads KAGVTQTPRYLIKTRGQQVTLSCSPISGHRSVSWYQQTPGQGLQFLFEYFSETQRNKGNFPGRFSGRQFSNSRSEMNVSTLELGDSALYLCASSLGTGGYEQYFGPGTRLTVT.